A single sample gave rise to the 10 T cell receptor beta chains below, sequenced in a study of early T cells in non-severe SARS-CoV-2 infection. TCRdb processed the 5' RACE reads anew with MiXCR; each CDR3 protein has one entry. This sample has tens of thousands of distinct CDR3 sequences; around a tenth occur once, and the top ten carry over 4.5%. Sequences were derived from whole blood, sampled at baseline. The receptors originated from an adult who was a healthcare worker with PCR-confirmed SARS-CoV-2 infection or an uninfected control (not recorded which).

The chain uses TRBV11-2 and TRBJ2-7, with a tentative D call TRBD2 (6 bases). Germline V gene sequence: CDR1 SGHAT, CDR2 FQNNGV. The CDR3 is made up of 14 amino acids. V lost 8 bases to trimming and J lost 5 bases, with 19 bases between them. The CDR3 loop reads CASEKRRGGHEQYF. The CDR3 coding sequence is TGTGCCAGCGAGAAGCGGAGGGGAGGTCACGAGCAGTACTTC.

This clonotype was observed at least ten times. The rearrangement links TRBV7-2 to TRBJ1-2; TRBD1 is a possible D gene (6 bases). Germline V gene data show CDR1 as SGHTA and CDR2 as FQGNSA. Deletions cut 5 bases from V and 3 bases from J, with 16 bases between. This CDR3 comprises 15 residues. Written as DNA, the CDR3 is TGTGCCAGCAGCCAGATACAGGGATGGGACTATGGCTACACCTTC. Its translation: CASSQIQGWDYGYTF.

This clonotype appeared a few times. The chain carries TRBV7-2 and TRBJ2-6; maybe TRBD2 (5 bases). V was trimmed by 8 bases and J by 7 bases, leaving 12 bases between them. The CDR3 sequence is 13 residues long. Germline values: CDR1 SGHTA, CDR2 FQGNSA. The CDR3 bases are TGTGCCAGCCGAGGGATGGTTGCCAACGTCCTGACTTTC. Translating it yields CASRGMVANVLTF.

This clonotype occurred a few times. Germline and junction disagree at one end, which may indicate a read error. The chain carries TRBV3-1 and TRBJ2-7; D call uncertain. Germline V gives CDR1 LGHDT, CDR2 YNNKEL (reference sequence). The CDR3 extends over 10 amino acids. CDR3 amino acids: CASGQYEQYF. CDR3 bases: TGTGCCAGCGGCCAATACGAGCAGTACTTC.

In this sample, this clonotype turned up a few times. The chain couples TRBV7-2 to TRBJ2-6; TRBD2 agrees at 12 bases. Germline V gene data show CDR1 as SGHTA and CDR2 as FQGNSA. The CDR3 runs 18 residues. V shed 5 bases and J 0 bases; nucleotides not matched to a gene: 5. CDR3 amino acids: CASSPGLAGPSGANVLTF. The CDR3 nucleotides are TGTGCCAGCAGCCCGGGACTAGCGGGCCCCTCTGGGGCCAACGTCCTGACTTTC.

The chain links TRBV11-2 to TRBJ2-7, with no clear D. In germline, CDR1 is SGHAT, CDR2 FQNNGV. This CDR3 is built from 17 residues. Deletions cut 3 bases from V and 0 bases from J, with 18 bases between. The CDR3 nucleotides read TGTGCCAGCAGCTTTTGGCCCGGTGGGCCCAACTCCTACGAGCAGTACTTC. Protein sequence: CASSFWPGGPNSYEQYF.

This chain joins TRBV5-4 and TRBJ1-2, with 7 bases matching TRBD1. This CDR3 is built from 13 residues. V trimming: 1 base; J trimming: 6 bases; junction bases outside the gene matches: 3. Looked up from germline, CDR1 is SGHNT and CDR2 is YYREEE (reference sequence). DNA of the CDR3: TGTGCCAGCAGCTTGCGACAGGGCAATGGCTACACCTTC. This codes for CASSLRQGNGYTF.

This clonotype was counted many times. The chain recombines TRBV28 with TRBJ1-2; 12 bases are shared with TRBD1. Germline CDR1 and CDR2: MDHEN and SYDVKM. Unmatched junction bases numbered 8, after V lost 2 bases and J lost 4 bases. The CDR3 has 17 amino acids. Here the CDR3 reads CASSLDTGTGGAYGYTF. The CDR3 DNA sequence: TGTGCCAGCAGTTTAGATACGGGGACAGGGGGCGCCTATGGCTACACCTTC.

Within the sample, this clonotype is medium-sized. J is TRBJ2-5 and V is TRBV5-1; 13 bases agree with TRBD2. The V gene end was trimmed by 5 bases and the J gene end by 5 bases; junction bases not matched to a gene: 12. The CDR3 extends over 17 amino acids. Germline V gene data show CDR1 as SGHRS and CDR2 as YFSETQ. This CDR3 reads CASSKGLAGSGRETQYF. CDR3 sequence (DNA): TGCGCCAGCAGTAAGGGACTAGCGGGATCTGGGCGGGAGACCCAGTACTTC. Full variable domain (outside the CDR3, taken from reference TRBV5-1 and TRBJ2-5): KAGVTQTPRYLIKTRGQQVTLSCSPISGHRSVSWYQQTPGQGLQFLFEYFSETQRNKGNFPGRFSGRQFSNSRSEMNVSTLELGDSALYLCASSKGLAGSGRETQYFGPGTRLLVL.

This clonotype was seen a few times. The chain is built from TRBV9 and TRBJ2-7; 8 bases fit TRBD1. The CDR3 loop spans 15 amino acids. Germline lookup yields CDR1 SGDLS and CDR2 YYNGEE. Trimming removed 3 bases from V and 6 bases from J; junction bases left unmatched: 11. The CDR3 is CASSETGTGLGEQYF. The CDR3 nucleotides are TGTGCCAGCAGCGAAACCGGGACAGGTCTTGGCGAGCAGTACTTC.